The present T cell receptor beta chain was sequenced within a study of a mutant IDH1 vaccine in newly diagnosed glioma. Study-wide context: Vaccines began 4-6 weeks after radiotherapy alone, or with temozolomide cycles. Mean patient age was approximately 40 years; approximately 60% were male and about 38% female.

Study results and limitations: Immune responses induced by vaccination arose in just under 95% of the patients.

The time point here: week 35, safety follow-up. Mutant IDH1 20-mer peptide, at 300 ug, made up each vaccine dose, with topical imiquimod. Eight vaccinations were given in weeks 1, 3, 5, 7, 11, 15, 19 and 23. To note about this clone: Its antigen is still unknown.

Trimming stripped 4 bases from V and 3 bases from J, with 15 bases between. The CDR3 length is 15 residues. The germline V gene encodes CDR1 LGHNA and CDR2 YSLEER. Produced via immunoSEQ multiplex PCR; TCRdb's table is partial and in-frame only. This repertoire shows about 50,000 clones, almost 95% found once; its top ten account for roughly 2.3%. The sequence was obtained from a man in his fifties with glioma. Sample: PBMCs, taken from a glioma patient whose treatment included an IDH1 peptide vaccine. The chain couples TRBV4-3 to TRBJ1-1, with D maybe TRBD1 (6 bases). The CDR3 spells CASSRRRDTYTEAFF. CDR3 DNA: TGCGCCAGCAGCCGACGCCGGGACACCTACACTGAAGCTTTCTTT.